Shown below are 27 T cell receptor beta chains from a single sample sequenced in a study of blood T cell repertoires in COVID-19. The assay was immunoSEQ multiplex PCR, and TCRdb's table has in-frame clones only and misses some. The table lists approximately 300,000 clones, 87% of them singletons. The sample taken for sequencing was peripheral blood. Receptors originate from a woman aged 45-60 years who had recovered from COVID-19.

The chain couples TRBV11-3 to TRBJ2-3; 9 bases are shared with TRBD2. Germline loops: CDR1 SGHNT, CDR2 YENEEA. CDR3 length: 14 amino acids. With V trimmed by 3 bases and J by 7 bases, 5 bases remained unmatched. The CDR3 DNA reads TGTGCCAGCAGCTTTAGCGGGAGAGGGAATACGCAGTATTTT. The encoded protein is CASSFSGRGNTQYF.

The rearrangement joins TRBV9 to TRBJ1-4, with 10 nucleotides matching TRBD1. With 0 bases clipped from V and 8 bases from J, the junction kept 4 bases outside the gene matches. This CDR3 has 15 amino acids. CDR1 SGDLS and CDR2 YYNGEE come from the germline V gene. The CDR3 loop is CASSVGTGGREKLFF. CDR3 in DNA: TGTGCCAGCAGCGTAGGGACAGGGGGACGGGAAAAACTGTTTTTT.

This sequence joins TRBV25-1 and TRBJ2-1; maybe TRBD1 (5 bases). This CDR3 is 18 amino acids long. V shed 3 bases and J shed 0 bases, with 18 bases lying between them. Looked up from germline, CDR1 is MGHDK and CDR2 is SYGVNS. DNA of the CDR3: TGTGCCAGCAGTGACTTCTCGGTCCAGGGTGGCTCCTACAATGAGCAGTTCTTC. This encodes CASSDFSVQGGSYNEQFF. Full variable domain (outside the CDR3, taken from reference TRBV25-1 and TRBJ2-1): EADIYQTPRYLVIGTGKKITLECSQTMGHDKMYWYQQDPGMELHLIHYSYGVNSTEKGDLSSESTVSRIRTEHFPLTLESARPSHTSQYLCASSDFSVQGGSYNEQFFGPGTRLTVL.

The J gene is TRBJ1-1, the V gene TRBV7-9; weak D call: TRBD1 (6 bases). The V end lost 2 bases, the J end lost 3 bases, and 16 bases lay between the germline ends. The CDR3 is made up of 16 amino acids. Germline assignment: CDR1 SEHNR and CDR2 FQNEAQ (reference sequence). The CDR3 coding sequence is TGTGCCAGCAGCTTATTACAGGGTCCCACCCACACTGAAGCTTTCTTT. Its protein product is CASSLLQGPTHTEAFF.

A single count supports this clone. The CDR3 DNA follows: TGTGCCAGCTCCCCAAGAAGCCCCTCTGAAGCTTTCTTT. This translates into CASSPRSPSEAFF. The J gene is TRBJ1-1, the V gene TRBV18, with D hard to call. The germline CDR1 and CDR2 sequences are KGHSH and LQKENI. Trimming removed 6 bases at V and 6 bases at J, with 14 bases between. CDR3 length: 13 amino acids.

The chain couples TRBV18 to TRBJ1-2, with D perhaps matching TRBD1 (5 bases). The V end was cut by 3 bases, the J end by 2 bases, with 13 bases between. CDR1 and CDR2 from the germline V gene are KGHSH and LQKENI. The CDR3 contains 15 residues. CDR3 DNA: TGTGCCAGCTCACCCTCAGTTCCAGGGAACTATGGCTACACCTTC. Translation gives CASSPSVPGNYGYTF.

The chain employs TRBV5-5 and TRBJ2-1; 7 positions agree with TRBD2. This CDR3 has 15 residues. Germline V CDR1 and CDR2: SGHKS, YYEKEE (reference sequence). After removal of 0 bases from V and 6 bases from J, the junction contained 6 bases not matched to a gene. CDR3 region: CASSLGSGIGNEQFF. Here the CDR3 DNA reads TGTGCCAGCAGCTTGGGAAGCGGGATAGGCAATGAGCAGTTCTTC.

CDR3 sequence (DNA): TGTGCCAGCAGTTCACAGGGGGCTCGTGGCACAGATACGCAGTATTTT. Translated: CASSSQGARGTDTQYF. This chain connects TRBV28 to TRBJ2-3; 9 nucleotides align to TRBD1. CDR3 length: 16 residues. Germline V CDR1 and CDR2: MDHEN, SYDVKM. Trimming removed 4 bases from V and 1 base from J; junction bases left unmatched: 6.

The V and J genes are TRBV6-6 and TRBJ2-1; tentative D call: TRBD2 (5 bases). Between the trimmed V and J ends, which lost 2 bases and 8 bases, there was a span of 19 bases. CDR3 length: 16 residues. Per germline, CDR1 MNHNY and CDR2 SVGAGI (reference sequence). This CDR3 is CASSYAGGPRGDEQFF. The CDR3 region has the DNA TGTGCCAGCAGTTACGCGGGCGGACCACGTGGCGATGAGCAGTTCTTC.

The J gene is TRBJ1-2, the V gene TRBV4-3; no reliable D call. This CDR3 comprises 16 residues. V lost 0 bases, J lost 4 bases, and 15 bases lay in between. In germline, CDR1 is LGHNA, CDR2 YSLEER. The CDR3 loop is CASSQDRARRAYGYTF. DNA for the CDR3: TGCGCCAGCAGCCAAGATCGAGCTCGCCGAGCCTATGGCTACACCTTC.

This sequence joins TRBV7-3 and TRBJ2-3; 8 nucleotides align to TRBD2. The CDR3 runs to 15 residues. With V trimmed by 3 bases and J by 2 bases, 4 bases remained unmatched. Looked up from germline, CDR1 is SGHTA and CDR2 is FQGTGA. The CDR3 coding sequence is TGTGCCAGCAGCTTGGTAGCGGGACTCACAGATACGCAGTATTTT. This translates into CASSLVAGLTDTQYF.

This CDR3 reads CASSSVFGGSYEQYF. The DNA for the CDR3 is TGTGCCAGCAGCTCAGTGTTTGGCGGGTCCTACGAGCAGTACTTC. The J gene is TRBJ2-7, the V gene TRBV5-4; the D gene is possibly TRBD2 (5 bases). CDR1 is SGHNT, CDR2 YYREEE, per germline (reference sequence). V was trimmed by 3 bases and J by 1 base, leaving 14 bases between them. CDR3 length: 15 residues.

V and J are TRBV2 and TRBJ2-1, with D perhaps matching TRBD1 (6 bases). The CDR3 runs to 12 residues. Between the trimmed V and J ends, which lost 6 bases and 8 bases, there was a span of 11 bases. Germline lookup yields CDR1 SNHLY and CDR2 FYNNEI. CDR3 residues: CASRKQGDEQFF. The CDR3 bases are TGTGCCAGCAGGAAACAGGGAGATGAGCAGTTCTTC.

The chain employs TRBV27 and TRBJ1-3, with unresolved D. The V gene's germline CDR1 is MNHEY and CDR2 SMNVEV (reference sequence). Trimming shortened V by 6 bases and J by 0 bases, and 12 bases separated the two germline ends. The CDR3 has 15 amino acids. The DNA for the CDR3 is TGTGCCAGCAGGGCGGCGTTTAGCTCTGGAAACACCATATATTTT. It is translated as CASRAAFSSGNTIYF.

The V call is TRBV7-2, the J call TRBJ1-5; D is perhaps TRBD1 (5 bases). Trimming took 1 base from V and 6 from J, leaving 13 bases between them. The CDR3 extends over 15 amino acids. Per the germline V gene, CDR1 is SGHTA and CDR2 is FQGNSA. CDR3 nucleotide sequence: TGTGCCAGCAGCTTAGGCGGGGGAGTAGGTCAGCCCCAGCATTTT. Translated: CASSLGGGVGQPQHF.

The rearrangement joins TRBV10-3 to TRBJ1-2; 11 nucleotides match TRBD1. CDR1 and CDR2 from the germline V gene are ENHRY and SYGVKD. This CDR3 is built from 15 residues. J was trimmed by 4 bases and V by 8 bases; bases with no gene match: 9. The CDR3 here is CAIGRTGGASYGYTF. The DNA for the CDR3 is TGTGCCATCGGCAGGACAGGGGGCGCGAGCTATGGCTACACCTTC.

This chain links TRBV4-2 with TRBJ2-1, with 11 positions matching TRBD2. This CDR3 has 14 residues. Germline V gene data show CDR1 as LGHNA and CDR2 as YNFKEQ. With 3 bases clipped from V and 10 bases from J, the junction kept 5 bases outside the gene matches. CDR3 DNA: TGTGCCAGCAGCCATAGCGGGAGGGAGTGGGAGCAGTTCTTC. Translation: CASSHSGREWEQFF.

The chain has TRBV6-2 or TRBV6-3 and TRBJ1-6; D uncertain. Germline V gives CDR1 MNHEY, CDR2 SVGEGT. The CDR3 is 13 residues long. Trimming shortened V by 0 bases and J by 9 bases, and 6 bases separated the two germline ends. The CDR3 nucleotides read TGTGCCAGCAGTTACTCGTTCGTTTCACCCCTCCACTTT. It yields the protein CASSYSFVSPLHF.

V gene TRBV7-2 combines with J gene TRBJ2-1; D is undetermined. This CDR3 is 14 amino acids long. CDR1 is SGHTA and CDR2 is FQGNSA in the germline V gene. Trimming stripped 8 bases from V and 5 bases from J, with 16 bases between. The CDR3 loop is CASGIALSHNEQFF. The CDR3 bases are TGTGCCAGCGGTATCGCGTTGTCCCACAATGAGCAGTTCTTC.

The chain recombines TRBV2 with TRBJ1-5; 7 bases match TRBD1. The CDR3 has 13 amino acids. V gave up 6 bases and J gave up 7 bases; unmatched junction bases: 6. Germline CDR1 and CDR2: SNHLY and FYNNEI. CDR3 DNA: TGTGCCAGCAGGAAAATACAGGGGCAGCCCCAGCATTTT. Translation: CASRKIQGQPQHF.

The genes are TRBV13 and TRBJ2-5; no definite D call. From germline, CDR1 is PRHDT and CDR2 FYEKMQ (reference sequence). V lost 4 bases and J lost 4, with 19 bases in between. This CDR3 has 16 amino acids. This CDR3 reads CASSSIPSSSGETQYF. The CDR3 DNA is TGTGCCAGCAGCTCGATCCCCTCCTCCTCAGGAGAGACCCAGTACTTC.

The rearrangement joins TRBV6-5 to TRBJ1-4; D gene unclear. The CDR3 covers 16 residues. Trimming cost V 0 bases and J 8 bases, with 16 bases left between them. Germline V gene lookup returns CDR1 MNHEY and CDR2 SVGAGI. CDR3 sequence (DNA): TGTGCCAGCAGTTACTCGTCAGCAGGTGCTTGGGAAAAACTGTTTTTT. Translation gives CASSYSSAGAWEKLFF.

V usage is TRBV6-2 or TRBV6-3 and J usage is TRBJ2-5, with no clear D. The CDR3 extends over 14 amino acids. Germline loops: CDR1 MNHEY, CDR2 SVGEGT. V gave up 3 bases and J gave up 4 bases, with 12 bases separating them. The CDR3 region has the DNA TGTGCCAGCAGTTATTTGCGGCTATCAGAGACCCAGTACTTC. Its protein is CASSYLRLSETQYF.

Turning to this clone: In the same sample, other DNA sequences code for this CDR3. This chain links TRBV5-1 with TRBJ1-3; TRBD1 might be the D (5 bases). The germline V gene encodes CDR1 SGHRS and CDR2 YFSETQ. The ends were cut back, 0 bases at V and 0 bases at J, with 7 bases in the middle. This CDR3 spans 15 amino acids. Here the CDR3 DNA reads TGCGCCAGCAGCTTGGCCGGGGGCTCTGGAAACACCATATATTTT. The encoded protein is CASSLAGGSGNTIYF.

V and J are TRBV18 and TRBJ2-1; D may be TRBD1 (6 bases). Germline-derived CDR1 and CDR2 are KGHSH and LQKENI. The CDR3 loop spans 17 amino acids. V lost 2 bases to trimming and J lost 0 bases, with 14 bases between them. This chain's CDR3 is CASSPALGDISYNEQFF. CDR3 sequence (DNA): TGTGCCAGCTCACCAGCGTTGGGGGACATCTCCTACAATGAGCAGTTCTTC.

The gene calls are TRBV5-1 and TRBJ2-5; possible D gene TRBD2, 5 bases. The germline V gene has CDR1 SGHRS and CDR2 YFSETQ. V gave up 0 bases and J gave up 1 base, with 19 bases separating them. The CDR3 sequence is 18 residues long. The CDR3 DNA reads TGCGCCAGCAGCTTGGTATTCACCCGAGGACGGGGCCAAGAGACCCAGTACTTC. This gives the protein CASSLVFTRGRGQETQYF.

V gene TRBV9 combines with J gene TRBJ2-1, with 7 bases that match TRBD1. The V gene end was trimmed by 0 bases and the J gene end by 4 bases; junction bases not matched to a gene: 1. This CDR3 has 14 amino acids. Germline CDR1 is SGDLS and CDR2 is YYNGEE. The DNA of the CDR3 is TGTGCCAGCAGCGTAGCGACAGGGTACAATGAGCAGTTCTTC. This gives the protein CASSVATGYNEQFF.